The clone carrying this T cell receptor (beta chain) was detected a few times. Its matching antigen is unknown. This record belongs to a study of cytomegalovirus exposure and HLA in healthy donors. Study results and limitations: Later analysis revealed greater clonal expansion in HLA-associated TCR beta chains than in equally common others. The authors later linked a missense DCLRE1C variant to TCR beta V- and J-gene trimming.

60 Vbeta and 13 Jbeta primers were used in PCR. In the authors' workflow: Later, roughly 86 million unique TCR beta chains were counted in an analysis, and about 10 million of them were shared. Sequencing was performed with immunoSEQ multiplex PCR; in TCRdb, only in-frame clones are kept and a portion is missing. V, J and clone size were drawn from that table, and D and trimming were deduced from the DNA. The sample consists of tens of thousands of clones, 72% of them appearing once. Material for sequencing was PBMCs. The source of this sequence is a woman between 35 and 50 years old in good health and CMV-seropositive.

CDR3 loop: CASSESRGSYNEQFF. CDR3 nucleotide sequence: TGTGCCAGCAGTGAGTCGCGGGGCTCCTACAATGAGCAGTTCTTC. The rearrangement joins TRBV6-4 to TRBJ2-1; D might be TRBD2 (6 bases). CDR3 size: 15 residues. Trimming took 3 bases from V and 0 from J, leaving 9 bases between them. In germline, CDR1 is MRHNA, CDR2 SNTAGT.